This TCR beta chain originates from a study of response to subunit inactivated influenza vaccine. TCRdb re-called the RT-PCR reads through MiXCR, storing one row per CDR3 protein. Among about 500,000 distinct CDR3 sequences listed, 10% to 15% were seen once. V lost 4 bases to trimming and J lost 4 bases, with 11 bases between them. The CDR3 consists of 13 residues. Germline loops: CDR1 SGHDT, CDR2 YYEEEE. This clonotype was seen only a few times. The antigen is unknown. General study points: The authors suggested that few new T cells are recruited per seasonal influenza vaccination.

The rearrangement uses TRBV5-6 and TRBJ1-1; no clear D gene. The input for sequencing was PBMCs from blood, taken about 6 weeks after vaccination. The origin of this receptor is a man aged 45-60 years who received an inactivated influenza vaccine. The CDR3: CASSVKASTEAFF. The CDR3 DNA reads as TGTGCCAGCAGCGTGAAAGCGAGCACTGAAGCTTTCTTT.